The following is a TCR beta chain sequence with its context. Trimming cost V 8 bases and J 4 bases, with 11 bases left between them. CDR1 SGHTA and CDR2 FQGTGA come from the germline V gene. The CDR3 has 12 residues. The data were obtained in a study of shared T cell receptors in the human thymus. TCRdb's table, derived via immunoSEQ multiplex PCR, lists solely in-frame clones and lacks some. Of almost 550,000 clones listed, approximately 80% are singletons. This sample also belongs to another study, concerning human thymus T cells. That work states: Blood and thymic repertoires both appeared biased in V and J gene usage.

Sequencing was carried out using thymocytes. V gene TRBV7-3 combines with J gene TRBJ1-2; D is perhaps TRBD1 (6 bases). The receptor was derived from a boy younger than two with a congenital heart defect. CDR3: CASLQGIYGYTF. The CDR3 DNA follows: TGTGCCAGCCTACAGGGCATCTATGGCTACACCTTC.